Presented here are 20 T cell receptor beta chains from one specimen sequenced in a study of blood T cells in healthy people across ages. Through a sample-barcoded 5' primer and a J-beta primer mix, a second PCR was run for roughly 6 to 11 cycles. MiXCR was run by TCRdb on the 5' RACE reads, yielding one entry per CDR3 protein. The sample consists of about 970,000 distinct CDR3 sequences, just over 50% of them appearing once. What was sequenced was blood. Receptors were obtained from a woman aged 60-75 years in good health.

V usage is TRBV10-3 and J usage is TRBJ1-2; 7 nucleotides match TRBD1. The J segment lost 7 bases and the V segment lost 4 bases, leaving 12 bases of the junction unmatched. The germline V gene encodes CDR1 ENHRY and CDR2 SYGVKD. The CDR3 is 15 residues long. The CDR3: CAISASTGLRAGYTF. CDR3 coding DNA: TGTGCCATCAGTGCCTCGACAGGGTTGAGGGCTGGCTACACCTTC.

The rearrangement joins TRBV7-9 to TRBJ1-6; 10 nucleotides align to TRBD1. The V segment lost 3 bases and the J segment 5 bases; nucleotides outside the gene matches: 1. The germline CDR1 and CDR2 sequences are SEHNR and FQNEAQ (reference sequence). The CDR3 spans 15 residues. CDR3 DNA: TGTGCCAGCAGCTTGGACAGGGGGGATAATTCACCCCTCCACTTT. It yields the protein CASSLDRGDNSPLHF. Full variable domain (remainder filled in from reference TRBV7-9 and TRBJ1-6): DTGVSQNPRHKITKRGQNVTFRCDPISEHNRLYWYRQTLGQGPEFLTYFQNEAQLEKSRLLSDRFSAERPKGSFSTLEIQRTEQGDSAMYLCASSLDRGDNSPLHFGNGTRLTVT.

Only a few counts were recorded for this clonotype. This chain connects TRBV7-2 to TRBJ2-6; no firm D call. This CDR3 is built from 15 residues. Germline CDR1 reads SGHTA; CDR2 reads FQGNSA. With 5 bases removed from V and 2 bases from J, the gap between germline ends came to 10 bases. In DNA form, the CDR3 reads TGTGCCAGCAGCCACGCTAGGACTGGGGCCAACGTCCTGACTTTC. Its protein is CASSHARTGANVLTF.

The table lists this clonotype with a count of one. The rearrangement links TRBV6-6 to TRBJ1-2; 7 positions match TRBD1. The CDR3 extends over 14 amino acids. The germline V gene has CDR1 MNHNY and CDR2 SVGAGI (reference sequence). V trimming: 4 bases; J trimming: 2 bases; junction bases outside the gene matches: 4. The CDR3 here is CASSSQGSNYGYTF. The CDR3 DNA reads as TGTGCCAGCAGTTCACAGGGGTCGAACTATGGCTACACCTTC.

The chain joins TRBV19 to TRBJ1-2; D call uncertain. Germline V CDR1 and CDR2: LNHDA, SQIVND (reference sequence). The CDR3 has 11 residues. V was clipped by 3 bases and J by 6 bases, with 5 bases between them. CDR3: CASSILNGYTF. The DNA for the CDR3 is TGTGCCAGTAGTATCCTGAATGGCTACACCTTC.

The chain has TRBV4-2 and TRBJ2-1; TRBD2 matches at 7 bases. V shed 3 bases and J 2 bases; nucleotides not matched to a gene: 7. The CDR3 consists of 16 residues. Germline V gene sequence: CDR1 LGHNA, CDR2 YNFKEQ. Written as DNA, the CDR3 is TGTGCCAGCAGCCATACCGGACTAGGGGCCTACAATGAGCAGTTCTTC. Protein: CASSHTGLGAYNEQFF.

The rearrangement links TRBV7-2 to TRBJ2-1, with unresolved D. V lost 4 bases, J lost 8 bases, and 12 bases lay in between. The CDR3 runs 13 residues. Germline V lookup: CDR1 SGHTA, CDR2 FQGNSA. DNA for the CDR3: TGTGCCAGCAGCTCGGACGGATGGGATGAGCAGTTCTTC. Its translation: CASSSDGWDEQFF.

The chain links TRBV4-2 to TRBJ2-7, with 11 bases that match TRBD2. Per germline, CDR1 LGHNA and CDR2 YNFKEQ. J was trimmed by 5 bases and V by 3 bases; bases with no gene match: 0. This CDR3 region has 13 residues. The chain's CDR3 is CASSQTSGNEQYF. The CDR3 bases are TGTGCCAGCAGCCAGACTAGCGGGAACGAGCAGTACTTC.

The chain links TRBV3-1 to TRBJ2-1, with D perhaps TRBD1 or TRBD2 (7 bases each). This CDR3 spans 14 amino acids. Trimming took 2 bases from V and 7 from J, leaving 12 bases between them. Germline CDR1 LGHDT, CDR2 YNNKEL (reference sequence). The CDR3, as DNA: TGTGCCAGCAGCCAATCAGGGGGGGAAAATGAGCAGTTCTTC. This encodes CASSQSGGENEQFF.

This clonotype came up a few times. V and J are TRBV29-1 and TRBJ2-1; TRBD2 matches 10 bases. Germline CDR1 reads SQVTM; CDR2 reads ANQGSEA. The CDR3 contains 13 residues. The V gene end was trimmed by 7 bases and the J gene end by 6 bases; junction bases not matched to a gene: 6. CDR3 sequence reads: CSATGTSANEQFF. DNA of the CDR3: TGCAGCGCCACCGGGACTAGCGCCAATGAGCAGTTCTTC.

There are a few counts of this clonotype. The J gene is TRBJ2-3, the V gene TRBV29-1; TRBD2 matches at 10 bases. Germline loops: CDR1 SQVTM, CDR2 ANQGSEA. The length of the CDR3 is 16 residues. The trim removed 4 bases at V and 4 bases at J, leaving 11 bases unmatched. The CDR3 protein is CSVGGLAGDHPDTQYF. In DNA, the CDR3 is TGCAGCGTTGGTGGCCTAGCGGGAGATCATCCAGATACGCAGTATTTT.

This chain links TRBV20-1 with TRBJ2-7; the D gene is possibly TRBD1 (7 bases). V was cut by 0 bases and J by 6 bases, with 18 bases left in between. Germline V gives CDR1 DFQATT, CDR2 SNEGSKA (reference sequence). CDR3 size: 15 residues. The CDR3 protein is CSARDPRRQGGEQYF. The CDR3 bases are TGCAGTGCTAGAGACCCTAGGAGACAGGGAGGCGAGCAGTACTTC.

The chain has TRBV6-2 or TRBV6-3 and TRBJ2-5; D remains unclear. Judging by the DNA end, TRBJ2-7 fits better; the J call may be wrong. Per the germline V gene, CDR1 is MNHEY and CDR2 is SVGEGT. The CDR3 is 12 amino acids. In DNA form, the CDR3 reads TGTGCCAGCAACCATGATGTCGACGAGCAGTACTTC. Protein: CASNHDVDEQYF.

V usage is TRBV2 and J usage is TRBJ2-7, with 9 bases aligning to TRBD1. The V segment lost 6 bases and the J segment 3 bases; nucleotides outside the gene matches: 6. The CDR3 has 14 residues. Germline loops: CDR1 SNHLY, CDR2 FYNNEI. The CDR3 reads CASSIQGAIYEQYF. In DNA form, the CDR3 reads TGTGCCAGCAGCATACAGGGGGCTATCTACGAGCAGTACTTC.

In DNA, the CDR3 is TGTGCCAGCAGTTTAGGGGGTGGGGCAGTTCCCTACGAGCAGTACTTC. It yields the protein CASSLGGGAVPYEQYF. The V gene is TRBV12-3 or TRBV12-4, the J gene TRBJ2-7; a weak D match, TRBD1 (5 bases). V lost 1 base and J lost 2, with 15 bases in between. CDR3 length: 16 amino acids.

This chain links TRBV5-1 with TRBJ2-5; no reliable D call. The CDR3 consists of 13 residues. Per germline, CDR1 SGHRS and CDR2 YFSETQ. With 4 bases removed from V and 0 bases from J, the gap between germline ends came to 7 bases. The CDR3 nucleotides are TGCGCCAGCAGCGTCCGGGACCAAGAGACCCAGTACTTC. Amino acids: CASSVRDQETQYF.

The V call is TRBV6-5, the J call TRBJ2-7; D not certain. Matching the DNA end better, TRBJ2-1 makes the J call doubtful. This CDR3 region has 13 residues. CDR1 MNHEY and CDR2 SVGAGI come from the germline V gene. DNA of the CDR3: TGTGCCAGCAGCCGCGGCTACCGAAGTGAGCAGTTCTTC. Its protein is CASSRGYRSEQFF.

This clonotype has just a few counts. The chain combines TRBV28 with TRBJ2-7; D tentatively fits TRBD1 or TRBD2 (5 bases each). Trimming shortened V by 5 bases and J by 0 bases, and 14 bases separated the two germline ends. The germline CDR1 and CDR2 sequences are MDHEN and SYDVKM. The CDR3 has 15 amino acids. The CDR3 sequence is CASSPGTVDSYEQYF. In nucleotides, the CDR3 is TGTGCCAGCAGTCCAGGGACCGTTGACTCCTACGAGCAGTACTTC. The variable domain in full, completed from reference TRBV28 and TRBJ2-7, reads DVKVTQSSRYLVKRTGEKVFLECVQDMDHENMFWYRQDPGLGLRLIYFSYDVKMKEKGDIPEGYSVSREKKERFSLILESASTNQTSMYLCASSPGTVDSYEQYFGPGTRLTVT.

V usage is TRBV19 and J usage is TRBJ1-1, with D unclear. This CDR3 has 14 amino acids. Germline CDR1 and CDR2: LNHDA and SQIVND (reference sequence). V was trimmed by 4 bases and J by 1 base, leaving 10 bases between them. The CDR3 DNA is TGTGCCAGTAGTACTCTTCGGGAGAACACTGAAGCTTTCTTT. Protein product: CASSTLRENTEAFF.

This clonotype came up a few times. The rearrangement uses TRBV5-1 and TRBJ2-5, with 9 bases identical to TRBD1. V trimming: 0 bases; J trimming: 6 bases; junction bases outside the gene matches: 9. Germline V gene lookup returns CDR1 SGHRS and CDR2 YFSETQ. The CDR3 sequence is 16 residues long. The CDR3 DNA reads TGCGCCAGCAGCTTGGGACCGGGACAGGGTTGGAAGACCCAGTACTTC. It is translated as CASSLGPGQGWKTQYF.